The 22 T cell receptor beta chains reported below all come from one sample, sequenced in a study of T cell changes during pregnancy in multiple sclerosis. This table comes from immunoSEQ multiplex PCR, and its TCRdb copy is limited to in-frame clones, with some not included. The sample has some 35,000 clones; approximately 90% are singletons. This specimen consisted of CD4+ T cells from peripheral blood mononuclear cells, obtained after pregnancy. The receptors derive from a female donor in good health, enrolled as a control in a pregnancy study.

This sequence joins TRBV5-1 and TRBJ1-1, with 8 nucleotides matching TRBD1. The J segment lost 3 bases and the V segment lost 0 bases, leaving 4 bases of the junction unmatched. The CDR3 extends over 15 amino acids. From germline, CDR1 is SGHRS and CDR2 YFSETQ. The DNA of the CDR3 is TGCGCCAGCAGCTTGGTGTACAGGGGGGACACTGAAGCTTTCTTT. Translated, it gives CASSLVYRGDTEAFF.

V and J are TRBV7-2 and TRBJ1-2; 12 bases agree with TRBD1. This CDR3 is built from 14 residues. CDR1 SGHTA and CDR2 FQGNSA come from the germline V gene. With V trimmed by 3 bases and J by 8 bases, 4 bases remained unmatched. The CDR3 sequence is CASSLGQGAGGYTF. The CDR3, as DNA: TGTGCCAGCAGCTTGGGACAGGGGGCGGGAGGCTACACCTTC.

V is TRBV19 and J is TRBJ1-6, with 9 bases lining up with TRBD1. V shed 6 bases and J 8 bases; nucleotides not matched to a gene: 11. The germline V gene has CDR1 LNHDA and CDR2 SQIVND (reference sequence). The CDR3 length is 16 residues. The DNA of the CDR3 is TGTGCCAGTAGCGAAACCGGGACAGGGTGGGATTCACCCCTCCACTTT. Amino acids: CASSETGTGWDSPLHF.

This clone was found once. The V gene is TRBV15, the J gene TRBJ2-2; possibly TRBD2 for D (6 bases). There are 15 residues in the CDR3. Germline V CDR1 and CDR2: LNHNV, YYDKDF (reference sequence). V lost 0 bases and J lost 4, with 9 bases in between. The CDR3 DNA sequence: TGTGCCACCAGCAGAGATGGAGGGCCCACCGGGGAGCTGTTTTTT. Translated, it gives CATSRDGGPTGELFF.

CDR3 amino acids: CAISDRGSLPSETQYF. The CDR3 DNA follows: TGTGCCATCAGTGATCGTGGGAGCCTCCCCTCGGAGACCCAGTACTTC. The genes are TRBV10-3 and TRBJ2-5; the D gene is possibly TRBD2 (5 bases). This CDR3 is built from 16 residues. The V gene's germline CDR1 is ENHRY and CDR2 SYGVKD. V gave up 3 bases and J gave up 5 bases, with 19 bases separating them.

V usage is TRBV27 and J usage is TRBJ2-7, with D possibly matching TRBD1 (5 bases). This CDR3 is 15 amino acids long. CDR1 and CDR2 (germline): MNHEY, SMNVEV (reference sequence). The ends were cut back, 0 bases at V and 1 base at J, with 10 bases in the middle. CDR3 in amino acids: CASSLSRGFSYEQYF. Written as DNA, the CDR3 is TGTGCCAGCAGTTTATCTAGGGGATTTTCCTACGAGCAGTACTTC.

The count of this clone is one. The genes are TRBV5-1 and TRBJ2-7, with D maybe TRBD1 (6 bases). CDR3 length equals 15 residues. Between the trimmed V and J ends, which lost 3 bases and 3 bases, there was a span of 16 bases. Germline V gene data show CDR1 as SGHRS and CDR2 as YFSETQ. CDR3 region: CASSSAGTRIYEQYF. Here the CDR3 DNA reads TGCGCCAGCAGCTCCGCCGGGACAAGAATCTACGAGCAGTACTTC.

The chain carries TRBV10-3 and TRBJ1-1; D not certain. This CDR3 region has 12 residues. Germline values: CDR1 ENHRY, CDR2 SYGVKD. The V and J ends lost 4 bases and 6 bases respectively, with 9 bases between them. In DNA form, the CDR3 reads TGTGCCATCAGTGGGGGAGGTCCTGAAGCTTTCTTT. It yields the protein CAISGGGPEAFF.

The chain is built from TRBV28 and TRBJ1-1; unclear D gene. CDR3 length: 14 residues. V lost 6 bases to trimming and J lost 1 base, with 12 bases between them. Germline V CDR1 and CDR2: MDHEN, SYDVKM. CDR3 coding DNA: TGTGCCAGCAGACCTCTCGGCGGGAACACTGAAGCTTTCTTT. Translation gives CASRPLGGNTEAFF.

The CDR3 DNA sequence: TGTGCCAGCAGTGACTCGCCAGGGGGCTCACCCCTCCACTTT. Protein: CASSDSPGGSPLHF. The genes are TRBV6-4 and TRBJ1-6, with 8 positions matching TRBD1. Trimming at V came to 0 bases and at J to 10 bases, leaving 2 bases not matched to a gene. This CDR3 has 14 residues. Germline V gives CDR1 MRHNA, CDR2 SNTAGT.

In DNA form, the CDR3 reads TGTGCCAGCCGGCCAGGGGGTGGAGAGACCCAGTACTTC. Its protein product is CASRPGGGETQYF. The chain has TRBV28 and TRBJ2-5; TRBD1 matches at 7 bases. The V gene's germline CDR1 is MDHEN and CDR2 SYDVKM. The CDR3 consists of 13 residues. Trimming at V came to 8 bases and at J to 4 bases, leaving 7 bases not matched to a gene. The variable domain in full, completed from reference TRBV28 and TRBJ2-5, reads DVKVTQSSRYLVKRTGEKVFLECVQDMDHENMFWYRQDPGLGLRLIYFSYDVKMKEKGDIPEGYSVSREKKERFSLILESASTNQTSMYLCASRPGGGETQYFGPGTRLLVL.

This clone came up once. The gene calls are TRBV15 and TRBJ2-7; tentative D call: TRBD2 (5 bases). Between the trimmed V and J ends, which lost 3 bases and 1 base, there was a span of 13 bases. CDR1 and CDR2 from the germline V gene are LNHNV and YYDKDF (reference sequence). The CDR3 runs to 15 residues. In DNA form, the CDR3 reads TGTGCCACCAGCAGGGAGGCAGCGAATTCCTACGAGCAGTACTTC. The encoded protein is CATSREAANSYEQYF.

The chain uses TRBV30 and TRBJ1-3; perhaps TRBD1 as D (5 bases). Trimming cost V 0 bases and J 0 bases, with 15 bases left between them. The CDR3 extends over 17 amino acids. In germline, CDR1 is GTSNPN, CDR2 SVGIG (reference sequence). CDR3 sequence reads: CAWSVPSPGISGNTIYF. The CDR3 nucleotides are TGTGCCTGGAGTGTACCCTCCCCAGGGATCTCTGGAAACACCATATATTTT.

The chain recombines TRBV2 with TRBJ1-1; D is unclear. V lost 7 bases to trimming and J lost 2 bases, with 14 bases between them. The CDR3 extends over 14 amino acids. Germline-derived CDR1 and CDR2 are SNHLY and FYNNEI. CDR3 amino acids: CASTGLISNTEAFF. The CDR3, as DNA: TGTGCCAGCACCGGACTCATCTCAAACACTGAAGCTTTCTTT.

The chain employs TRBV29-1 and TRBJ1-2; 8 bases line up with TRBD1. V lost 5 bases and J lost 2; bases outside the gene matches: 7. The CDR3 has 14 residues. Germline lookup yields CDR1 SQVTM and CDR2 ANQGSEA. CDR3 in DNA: TGCAGCGTTTTGATCCGGGACAGGAACTATGGCTACACCTTC. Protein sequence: CSVLIRDRNYGYTF.

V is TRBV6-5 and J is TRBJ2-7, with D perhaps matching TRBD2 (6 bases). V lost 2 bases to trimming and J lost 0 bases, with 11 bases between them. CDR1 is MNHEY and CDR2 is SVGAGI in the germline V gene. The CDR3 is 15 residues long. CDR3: CASSYTSLSSYEQYF. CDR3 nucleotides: TGTGCCAGCAGTTACACTAGCTTAAGCTCCTACGAGCAGTACTTC.

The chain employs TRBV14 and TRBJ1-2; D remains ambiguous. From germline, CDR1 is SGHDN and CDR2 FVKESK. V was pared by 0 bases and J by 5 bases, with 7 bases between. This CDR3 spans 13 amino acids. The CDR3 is CASSQDESYGYTF. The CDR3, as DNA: TGTGCCAGCAGCCAAGATGAGTCATATGGCTACACCTTC. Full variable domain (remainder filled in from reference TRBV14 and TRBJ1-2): EAGVTQFPSHSVIEKGQTVTLRCDPISGHDNLYWYRRVMGKEIKFLLHFVKESKQDESGMPNNRFLAERTGGTYSTLKVQPAELEDSGVYFCASSQDESYGYTFGSGTRLTVV.

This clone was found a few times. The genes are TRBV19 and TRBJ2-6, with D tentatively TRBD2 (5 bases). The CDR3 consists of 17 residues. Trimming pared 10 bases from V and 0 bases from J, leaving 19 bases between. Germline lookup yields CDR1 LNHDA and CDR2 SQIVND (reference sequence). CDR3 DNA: TGTGCCACTTCGTTCGGGGTAGTGGGCTCTGGGGCCAACGTCCTGACTTTC. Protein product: CATSFGVVGSGANVLTF.

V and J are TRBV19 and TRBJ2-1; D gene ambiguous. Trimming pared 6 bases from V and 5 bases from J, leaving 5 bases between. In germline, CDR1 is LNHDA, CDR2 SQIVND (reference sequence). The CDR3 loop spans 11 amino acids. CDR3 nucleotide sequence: TGTGCCAGTAGGAGTAACAATGAGCAGTTCTTC. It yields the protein CASRSNNEQFF.

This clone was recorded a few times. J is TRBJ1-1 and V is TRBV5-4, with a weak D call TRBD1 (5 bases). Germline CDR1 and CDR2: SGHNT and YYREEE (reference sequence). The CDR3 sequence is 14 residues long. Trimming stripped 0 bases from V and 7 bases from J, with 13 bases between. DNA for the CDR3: TGTGCCAGCAGCTTGGCCGGTCCCGGGGGTGAAGCTTTCTTT. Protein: CASSLAGPGGEAFF. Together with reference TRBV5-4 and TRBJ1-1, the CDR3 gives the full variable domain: ETGVTQSPTHLIKTRGQQVTLRCSSQSGHNTVSWYQQALGQGPQFIFQYYREEENGRGNFPPRFSGLQFPNYSSELNVNALELDDSALYLCASSLAGPGGEAFFGQGTRLTVV.

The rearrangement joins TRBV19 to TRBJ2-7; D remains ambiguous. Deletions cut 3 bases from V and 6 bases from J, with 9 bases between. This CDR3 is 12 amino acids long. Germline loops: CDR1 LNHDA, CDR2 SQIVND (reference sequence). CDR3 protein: CASSIVASEQYF. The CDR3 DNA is TGTGCCAGTAGTATTGTAGCTTCCGAGCAGTACTTC.

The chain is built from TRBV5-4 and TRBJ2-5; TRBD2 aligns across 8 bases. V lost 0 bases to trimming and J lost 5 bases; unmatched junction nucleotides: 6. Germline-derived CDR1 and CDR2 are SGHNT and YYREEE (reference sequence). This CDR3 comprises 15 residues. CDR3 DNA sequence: TGTGCCAGCAGCTTGGACGGGGGGGCCGGGGAGACCCAGTACTTC. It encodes CASSLDGGAGETQYF. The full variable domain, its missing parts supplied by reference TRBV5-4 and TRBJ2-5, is ETGVTQSPTHLIKTRGQQVTLRCSSQSGHNTVSWYQQALGQGPQFIFQYYREEENGRGNFPPRFSGLQFPNYSSELNVNALELDDSALYLCASSLDGGAGETQYFGPGTRLLVL.